This T cell receptor (beta chain) was documented in a study of blood T cell repertoires in COVID-19. For the study at large: The United States, Italy and Spain provided the acute and convalescent COVID-19 samples. The analysed material was cDNA or gDNA that came from T cells, B-cell-depleted T cells, or PBMCs.

This clone was seen only once. CDR3 length equals 18 residues. Per the germline V gene, CDR1 is WSHSY and CDR2 is SAAADI. The ends lost 3 bases at V and 0 bases at J; junction bases unmatched: 11. Original handling: Amplification with reference gene primers provided the estimates of nucleated cell counts. The repertoire was sequenced with immunoSEQ multiplex PCR; TCRdb's copy has only in-frame clones and lacks some. That table gives V, J and clone size, and the DNA gave D and trimming. Among 52,000 or so clones, 70% to 85% were seen once, and the ten largest hold roughly 15%. The sample taken for sequencing was peripheral blood. The TCR comes from a man between 65 and 85 years old with active COVID-19. V usage is TRBV10-2 and J usage is TRBJ2-4; 7 nucleotides agree with TRBD1. This CDR3 reads CASSDSIQGLGAKNIQYF. DNA for the CDR3: TGCGCCAGCAGTGACTCGATACAGGGGCTGGGAGCCAAAAACATTCAGTACTTC.